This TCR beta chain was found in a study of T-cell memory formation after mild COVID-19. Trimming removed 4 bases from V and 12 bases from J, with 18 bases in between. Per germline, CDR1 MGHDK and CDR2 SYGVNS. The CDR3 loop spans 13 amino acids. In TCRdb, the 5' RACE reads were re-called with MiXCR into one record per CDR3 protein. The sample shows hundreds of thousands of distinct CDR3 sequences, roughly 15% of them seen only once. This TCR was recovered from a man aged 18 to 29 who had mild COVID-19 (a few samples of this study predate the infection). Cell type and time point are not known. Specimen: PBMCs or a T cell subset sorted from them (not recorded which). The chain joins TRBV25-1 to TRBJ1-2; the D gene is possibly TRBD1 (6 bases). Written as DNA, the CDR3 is TGTGCCAGCAGTGGGTTGACAGGCGAAAGCCACACCTTC. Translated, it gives CASSGLTGESHTF.